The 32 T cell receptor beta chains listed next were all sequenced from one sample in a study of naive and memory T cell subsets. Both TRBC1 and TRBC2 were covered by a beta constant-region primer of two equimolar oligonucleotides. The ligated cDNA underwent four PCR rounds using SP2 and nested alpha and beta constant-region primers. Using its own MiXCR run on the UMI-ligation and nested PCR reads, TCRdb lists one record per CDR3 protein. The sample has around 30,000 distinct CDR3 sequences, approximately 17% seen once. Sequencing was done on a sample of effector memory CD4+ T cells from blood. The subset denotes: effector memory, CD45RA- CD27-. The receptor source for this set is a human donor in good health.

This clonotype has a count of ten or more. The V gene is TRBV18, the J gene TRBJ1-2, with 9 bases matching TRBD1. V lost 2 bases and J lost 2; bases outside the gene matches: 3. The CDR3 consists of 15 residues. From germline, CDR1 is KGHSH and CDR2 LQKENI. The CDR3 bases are TGTGCCAGCTCACCATCCGGGACAGGGAACTATGGCTACACCTTC. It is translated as CASSPSGTGNYGYTF. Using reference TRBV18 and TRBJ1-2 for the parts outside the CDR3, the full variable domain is NAGVMQNPRHLVRRRGQEARLRCSPMKGHSHVYWYRQLPEEGLKFMVYLQKENIIDESGMPKERFSAEFPKEGPSILRIQQVVRGDSAAYFCASSPSGTGNYGYTFGSGTRLTVV.

The DNA for the CDR3 is TGTGCCAGCAGACAATTCGGCGGCTATGGCTACACCTTC. It yields the protein CASRQFGGYGYTF. This chain joins TRBV11-2 and TRBJ1-2; no clear D. Trimming took 6 bases from V and 4 from J, leaving 12 bases between them. The CDR3 totals 13 residues. Germline CDR1 is SGHAT and CDR2 is FQNNGV.

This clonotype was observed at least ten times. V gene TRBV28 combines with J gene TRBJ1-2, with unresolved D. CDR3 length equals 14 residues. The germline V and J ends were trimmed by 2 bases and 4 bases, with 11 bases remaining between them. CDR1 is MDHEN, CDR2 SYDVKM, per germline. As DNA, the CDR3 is TGTGCCAGCAGTTTAAGTATCCCTGCCTATGGCTACACCTTC. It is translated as CASSLSIPAYGYTF.

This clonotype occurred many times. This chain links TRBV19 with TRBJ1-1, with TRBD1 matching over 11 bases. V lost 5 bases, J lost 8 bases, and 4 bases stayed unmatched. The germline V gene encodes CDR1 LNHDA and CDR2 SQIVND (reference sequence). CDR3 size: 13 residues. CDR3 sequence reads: CASSLGTGGEAFF. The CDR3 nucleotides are TGTGCCAGTAGTCTCGGGACAGGGGGAGAAGCTTTCTTT. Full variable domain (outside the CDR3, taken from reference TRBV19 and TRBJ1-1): DGGITQSPKYLFRKEGQNVTLSCEQNLNHDAMYWYRQDPGQGLRLIYYSQIVNDFQKGDIAEGYSVSREKKESFPLTVTSAQKNPTAFYLCASSLGTGGEAFFGQGTRLTVV.

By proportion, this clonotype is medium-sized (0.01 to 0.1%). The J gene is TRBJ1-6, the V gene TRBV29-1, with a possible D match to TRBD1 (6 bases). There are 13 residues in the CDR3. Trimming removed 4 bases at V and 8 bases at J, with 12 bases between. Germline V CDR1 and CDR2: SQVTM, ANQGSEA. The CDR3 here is CSVGGAGDSPLHF. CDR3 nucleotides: TGCAGCGTTGGTGGGGCAGGGGATTCACCCCTCCACTTT.

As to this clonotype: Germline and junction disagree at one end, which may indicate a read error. The CDR3 region has the DNA TGTGCCAGCAGTTATAACCCCCGGCGGGAGGGCTGCTTC. This encodes CASSYNPRREGCF. V is TRBV6-2 or TRBV6-3 and J is TRBJ2-7; TRBD2 matches 9 bases. The CDR3 spans 13 residues. Germline-derived CDR1 and CDR2 are MNHEY and SVGEGT.

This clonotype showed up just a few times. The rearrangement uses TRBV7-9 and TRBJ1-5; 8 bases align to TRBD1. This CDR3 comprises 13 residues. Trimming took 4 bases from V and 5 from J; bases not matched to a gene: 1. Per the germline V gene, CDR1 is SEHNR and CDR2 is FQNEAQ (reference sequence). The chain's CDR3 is CASSSQGDQPQHF. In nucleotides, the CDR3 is TGTGCCAGCAGCTCACAGGGGGATCAGCCCCAGCATTTT.

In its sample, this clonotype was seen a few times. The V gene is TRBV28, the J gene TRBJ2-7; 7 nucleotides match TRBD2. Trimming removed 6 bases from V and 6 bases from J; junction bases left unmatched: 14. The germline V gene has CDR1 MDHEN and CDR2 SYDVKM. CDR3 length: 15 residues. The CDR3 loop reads CASRPGGGVGSEQYF. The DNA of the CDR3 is TGTGCCAGCAGACCCGGCGGGGGAGTTGGCTCCGAGCAGTACTTC.

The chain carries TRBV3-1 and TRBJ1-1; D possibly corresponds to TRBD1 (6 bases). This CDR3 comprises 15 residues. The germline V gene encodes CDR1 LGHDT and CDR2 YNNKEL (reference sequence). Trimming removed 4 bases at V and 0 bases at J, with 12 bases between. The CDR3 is CASSPLGQLNTEAFF. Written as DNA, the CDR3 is TGTGCCAGCAGCCCACTCGGACAGCTGAACACTGAAGCTTTCTTT. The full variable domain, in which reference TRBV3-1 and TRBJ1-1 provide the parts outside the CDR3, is DTAVSQTPKYLVTQMGNDKSIKCEQNLGHDTMYWYKQDSKKFLKIMFSYNNKELIINETVPNRFSPKSPDKAHLNLHINSLELGDSAVYFCASSPLGQLNTEAFFGQGTRLTVV.

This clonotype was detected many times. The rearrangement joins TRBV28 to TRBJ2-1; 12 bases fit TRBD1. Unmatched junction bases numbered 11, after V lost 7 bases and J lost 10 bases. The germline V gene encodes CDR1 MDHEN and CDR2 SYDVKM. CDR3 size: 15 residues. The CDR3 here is CASTLTGTGGREQFF. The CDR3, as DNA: TGTGCCAGCACCCTAACCGGGACAGGGGGCAGGGAGCAGTTCTTC.

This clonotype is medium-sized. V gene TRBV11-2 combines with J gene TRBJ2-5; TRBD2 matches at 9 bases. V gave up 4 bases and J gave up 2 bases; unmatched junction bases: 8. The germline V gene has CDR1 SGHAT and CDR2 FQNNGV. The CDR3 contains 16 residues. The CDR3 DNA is TGTGCCAGCAGCTACAGTAGCGGGAGTGAACAAGAGACCCAGTACTTC. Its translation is CASSYSSGSEQETQYF.

CDR3 DNA: TGCGCCAGCAGCTTGGACAGGGCAAACACTGAAGCTTTCTTT. This codes for CASSLDRANTEAFF. V and J are TRBV5-1 and TRBJ1-1, with D possibly TRBD1 on 6 matching bases. The CDR3 runs 14 residues. V lost 0 bases to trimming and J lost 2 bases, with 8 bases between them. CDR1 and CDR2 from the germline V gene are SGHRS and YFSETQ.

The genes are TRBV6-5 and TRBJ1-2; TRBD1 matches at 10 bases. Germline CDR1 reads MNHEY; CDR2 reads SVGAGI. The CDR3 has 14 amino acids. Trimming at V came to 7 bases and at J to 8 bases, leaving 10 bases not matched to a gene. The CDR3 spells CASNTMTGGRGYTF. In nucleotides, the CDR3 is TGTGCCAGCAATACAATGACAGGGGGCCGGGGCTACACCTTC.

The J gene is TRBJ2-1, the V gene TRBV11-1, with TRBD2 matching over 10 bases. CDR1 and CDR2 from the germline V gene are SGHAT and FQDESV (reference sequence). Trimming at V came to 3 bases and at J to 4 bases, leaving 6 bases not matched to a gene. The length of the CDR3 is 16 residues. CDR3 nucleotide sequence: TGTGCCAGCAGCTTTCTGACAGCGGGAGGGTACAATGAGCAGTTCTTC. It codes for CASSFLTAGGYNEQFF.

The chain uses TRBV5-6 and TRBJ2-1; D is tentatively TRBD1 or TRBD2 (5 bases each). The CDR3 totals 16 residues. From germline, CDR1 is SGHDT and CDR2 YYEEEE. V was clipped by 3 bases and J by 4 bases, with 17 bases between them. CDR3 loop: CASSWGPSLMYNEQFF. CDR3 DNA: TGTGCCAGCAGCTGGGGACCCTCCTTAATGTACAATGAGCAGTTCTTC.

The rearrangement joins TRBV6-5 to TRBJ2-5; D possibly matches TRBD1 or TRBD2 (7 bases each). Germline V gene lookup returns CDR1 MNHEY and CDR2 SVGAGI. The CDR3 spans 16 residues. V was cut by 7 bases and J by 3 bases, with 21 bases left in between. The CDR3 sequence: CASTSFWAGGEETQYF. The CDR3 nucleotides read TGTGCCAGCACCTCCTTTTGGGCAGGGGGGGAAGAGACCCAGTACTTC.

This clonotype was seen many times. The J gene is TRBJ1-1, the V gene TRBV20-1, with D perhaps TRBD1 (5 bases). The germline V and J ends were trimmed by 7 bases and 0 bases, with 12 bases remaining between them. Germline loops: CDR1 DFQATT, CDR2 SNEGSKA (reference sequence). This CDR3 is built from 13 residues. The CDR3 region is CSGVGVVNTEAFF. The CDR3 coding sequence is TGCAGTGGCGTGGGGGTGGTGAACACTGAAGCTTTCTTT.

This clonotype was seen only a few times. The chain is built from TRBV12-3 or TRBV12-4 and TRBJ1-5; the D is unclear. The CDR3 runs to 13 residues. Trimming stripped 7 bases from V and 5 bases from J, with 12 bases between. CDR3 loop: CASKKLWHQPQHF. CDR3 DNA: TGTGCCAGCAAGAAACTTTGGCATCAGCCCCAGCATTTT.

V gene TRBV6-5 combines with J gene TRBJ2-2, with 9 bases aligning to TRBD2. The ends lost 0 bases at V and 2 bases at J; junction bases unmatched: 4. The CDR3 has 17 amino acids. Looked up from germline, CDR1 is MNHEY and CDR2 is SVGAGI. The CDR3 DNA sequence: TGTGCCAGCAGTTACTCGAGACTAGCGGTAAACACCGGGGAGCTGTTTTTT. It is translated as CASSYSRLAVNTGELFF.

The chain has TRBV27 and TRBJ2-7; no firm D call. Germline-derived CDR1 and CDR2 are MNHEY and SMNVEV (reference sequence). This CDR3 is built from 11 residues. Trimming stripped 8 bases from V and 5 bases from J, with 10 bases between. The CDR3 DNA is TGTGCCAGCGGATTTTCCCACGAGCAGTACTTC. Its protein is CASGFSHEQYF.

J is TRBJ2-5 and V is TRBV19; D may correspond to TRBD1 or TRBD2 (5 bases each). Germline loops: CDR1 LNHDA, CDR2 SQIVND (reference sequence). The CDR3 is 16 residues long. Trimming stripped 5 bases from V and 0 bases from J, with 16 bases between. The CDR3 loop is CASSPLRGPYQETQYF. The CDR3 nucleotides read TGTGCCAGTAGTCCTCTCCGGGGCCCGTACCAAGAGACCCAGTACTTC.

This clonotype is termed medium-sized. The CDR3 DNA reads TGCAGTGCTAACACCGGGACTAGCGGATTCACAGATACGCAGTATTTT. This sequence encodes CSANTGTSGFTDTQYF. V is TRBV20-1 and J is TRBJ2-3; 11 bases agree with TRBD2. Germline values: CDR1 DFQATT, CDR2 SNEGSKA (reference sequence). Trimming took 4 bases from V and 2 from J; bases not matched to a gene: 8. The length of the CDR3 is 16 residues.

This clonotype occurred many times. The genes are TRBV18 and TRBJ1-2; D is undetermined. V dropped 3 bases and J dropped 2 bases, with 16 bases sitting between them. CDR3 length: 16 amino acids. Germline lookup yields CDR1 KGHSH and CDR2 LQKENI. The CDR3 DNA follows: TGTGCCAGCTCACCCGAGGAGGGATACAGCAACTATGGCTACACCTTC. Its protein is CASSPEEGYSNYGYTF.

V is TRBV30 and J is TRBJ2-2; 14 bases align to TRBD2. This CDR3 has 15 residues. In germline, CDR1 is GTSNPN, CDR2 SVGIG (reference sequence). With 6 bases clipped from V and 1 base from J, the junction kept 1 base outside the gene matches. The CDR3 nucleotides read TGTGCCTGCGGGACTAGCGGGAGGAACACCGGGGAGCTGTTTTTT. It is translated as CACGTSGRNTGELFF.

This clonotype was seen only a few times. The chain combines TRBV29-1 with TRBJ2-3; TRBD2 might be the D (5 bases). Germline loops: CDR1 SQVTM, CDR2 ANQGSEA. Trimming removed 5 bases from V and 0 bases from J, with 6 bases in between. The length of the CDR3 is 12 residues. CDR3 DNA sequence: TGCAGCGTTCGGGAAAGCACAGATACGCAGTATTTT. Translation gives CSVRESTDTQYF.

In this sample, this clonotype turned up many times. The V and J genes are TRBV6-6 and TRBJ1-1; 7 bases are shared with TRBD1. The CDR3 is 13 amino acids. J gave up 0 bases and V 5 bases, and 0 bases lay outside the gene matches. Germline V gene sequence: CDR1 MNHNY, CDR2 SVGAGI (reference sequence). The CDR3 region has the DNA TGTGCCAGCAGTGACAGGGTGAACACTGAAGCTTTCTTT. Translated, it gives CASSDRVNTEAFF.

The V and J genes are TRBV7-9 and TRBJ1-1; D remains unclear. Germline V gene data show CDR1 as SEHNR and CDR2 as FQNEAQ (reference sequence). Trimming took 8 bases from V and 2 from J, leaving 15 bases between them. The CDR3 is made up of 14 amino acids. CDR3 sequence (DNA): TGTGCCAGCTGGCTCTCCCGGGAAAACACTGAAGCTTTCTTT. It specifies CASWLSRENTEAFF. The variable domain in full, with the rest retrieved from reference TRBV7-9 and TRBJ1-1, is DTGVSQNPRHKITKRGQNVTFRCDPISEHNRLYWYRQTLGQGPEFLTYFQNEAQLEKSRLLSDRFSAERPKGSFSTLEIQRTEQGDSAMYLCASWLSRENTEAFFGQGTRLTVV.

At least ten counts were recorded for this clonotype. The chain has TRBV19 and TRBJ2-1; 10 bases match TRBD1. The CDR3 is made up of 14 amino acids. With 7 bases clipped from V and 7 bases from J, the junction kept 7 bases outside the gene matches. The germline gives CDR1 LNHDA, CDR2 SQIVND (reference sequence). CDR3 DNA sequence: TGTGCCAGTAAGGGGACAGGGGTCAGAAATGAGCAGTTCTTC. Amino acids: CASKGTGVRNEQFF.

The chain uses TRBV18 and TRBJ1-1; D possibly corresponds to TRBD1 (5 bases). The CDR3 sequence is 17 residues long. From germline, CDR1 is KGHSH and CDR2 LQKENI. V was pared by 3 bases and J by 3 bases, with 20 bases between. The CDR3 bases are TGTGCCAGCTCACCCCTTGCGGCGGCCGGGGGGGACACTGAAGCTTTCTTT. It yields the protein CASSPLAAAGGDTEAFF.

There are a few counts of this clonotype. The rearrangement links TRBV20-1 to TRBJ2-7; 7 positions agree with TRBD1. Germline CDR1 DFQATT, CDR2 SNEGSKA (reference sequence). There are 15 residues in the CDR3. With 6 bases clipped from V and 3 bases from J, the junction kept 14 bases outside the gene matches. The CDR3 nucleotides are TGCAGTGCAACTGGACAGGCCATTTGGGGCTACGAGCAGTACTTC. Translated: CSATGQAIWGYEQYF.

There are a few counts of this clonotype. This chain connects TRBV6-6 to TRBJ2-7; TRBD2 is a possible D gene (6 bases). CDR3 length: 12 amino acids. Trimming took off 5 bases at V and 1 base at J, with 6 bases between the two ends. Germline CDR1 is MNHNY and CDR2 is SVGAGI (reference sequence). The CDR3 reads CASSGTSYEQYF. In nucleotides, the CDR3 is TGTGCCAGCAGTGGGACTTCCTACGAGCAGTACTTC.

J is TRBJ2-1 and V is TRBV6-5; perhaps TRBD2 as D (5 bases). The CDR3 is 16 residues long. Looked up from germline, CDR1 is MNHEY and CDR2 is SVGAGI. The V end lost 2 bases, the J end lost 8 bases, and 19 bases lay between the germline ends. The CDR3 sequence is CASSYQSGFAIHEQFF. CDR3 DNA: TGTGCCAGCAGTTACCAGAGCGGATTCGCGATCCATGAGCAGTTCTTC.